The present TCR beta chain was sequenced within a study of blood T cell repertoires in COVID-19. Study overall: Acute and convalescent COVID-19 samples came from the United States, Italy and Spain. Sample material is recorded as cDNA or gDNA derived from T cells, B-cell-depleted T cells, or PBMCs.

Authors' methods: Amplification of reference gene primers provided the estimated nucleated cell counts. Sequencing used immunoSEQ multiplex PCR; TCRdb keeps in-frame clones, though not all of them. V and J calls and clone size are copied from that table; D and trimming were computed from the DNA. The sample includes approximately 97,000 clones, approximately 85% of them seen just once. Trimming took off 0 bases at V and 2 bases at J, with 11 bases between the two ends. The length of the CDR3 is 16 residues. Looked up from germline, CDR1 is LNHNV and CDR2 is YYDKDF (reference sequence). The sequencing input was peripheral blood. This TCR came from a human donor in a cohort sampled during active COVID-19. J is TRBJ1-5 and V is TRBV15, with unresolved D. The CDR3 loop reads CATSRDKKSGNQPQHF. CDR3 bases: TGTGCCACCAGCAGAGATAAGAAGAGCGGCAATCAGCCCCAGCATTTT. Full variable domain (outside the CDR3, taken from reference TRBV15 and TRBJ1-5): DAMVIQNPRYQVTQFGKPVTLSCSQTLNHNVMYWYQQKSSQAPKLLFHYYDKDFNNEADTPDNFQSRRPNTSFCFLDIRSPGLGDTAMYLCATSRDKKSGNQPQHFGDGTRLSIL.